This T cell receptor beta chain was found in a study of blood T cells in healthy people across ages. Each sample used at least 7 million PBMCs. In this sample, this clonotype turned up a few times. With V trimmed by 3 bases and J by 7 bases, 11 bases remained unmatched. This CDR3 comprises 15 residues. Germline CDR1 reads SGDLS; CDR2 reads YYNGEE. Combining a sample-barcoded 5' primer with a J-beta primer mix, a second PCR ran for roughly 7 to 12 cycles. TCRdb called the 5' RACE reads again in MiXCR, with one record for every CDR3 protein. There are 850,000 to 1,300,000 distinct CDR3 sequences in the sample; over 35% occur only once, and about 20% lies in the top ten.

The rearrangement links TRBV9 to TRBJ2-7; 9 bases match TRBD1. Material: blood. This TCR derives from a woman in her sixties or seventies in good health. CDR3 nucleotides: TGTGCCAGCAGCGAGGGGGGGACAGGGCGACTAGAGCAGTACTTC. It is translated as CASSEGGTGRLEQYF.